Listed here is a single T cell receptor (beta chain). Its antigen is undetermined. The record originates from a study of T cells expressing NK-cell markers. Notes on the study in general: Dominant NKG2C+ clonotypes made up about 1.0-8% of CD8+ T cells in six donors.

This CDR3 has 14 residues. The V gene's germline CDR1 is SQVTM and CDR2 ANQGSEA. Researchers built TCR beta cDNA using 5'RACE template switching with UMIs. TCRdb re-called the 5' RACE reads, yielding one record per CDR3 amino acid sequence without DNA. Recorded for this sample: some 280,000 distinct CDR3 sequences. This TCR came from a man between 18 and 29 years old in good health. Input material: blood T cells: a sorted CD56 or NKG2C T cell subset, CD4+ or CD8+ T cells, or bulk PBMC T cells (not recorded which). The genes are TRBV29-1 and TRBJ2-1. CDR3 sequence reads: CSAVLILTYNEQFF.